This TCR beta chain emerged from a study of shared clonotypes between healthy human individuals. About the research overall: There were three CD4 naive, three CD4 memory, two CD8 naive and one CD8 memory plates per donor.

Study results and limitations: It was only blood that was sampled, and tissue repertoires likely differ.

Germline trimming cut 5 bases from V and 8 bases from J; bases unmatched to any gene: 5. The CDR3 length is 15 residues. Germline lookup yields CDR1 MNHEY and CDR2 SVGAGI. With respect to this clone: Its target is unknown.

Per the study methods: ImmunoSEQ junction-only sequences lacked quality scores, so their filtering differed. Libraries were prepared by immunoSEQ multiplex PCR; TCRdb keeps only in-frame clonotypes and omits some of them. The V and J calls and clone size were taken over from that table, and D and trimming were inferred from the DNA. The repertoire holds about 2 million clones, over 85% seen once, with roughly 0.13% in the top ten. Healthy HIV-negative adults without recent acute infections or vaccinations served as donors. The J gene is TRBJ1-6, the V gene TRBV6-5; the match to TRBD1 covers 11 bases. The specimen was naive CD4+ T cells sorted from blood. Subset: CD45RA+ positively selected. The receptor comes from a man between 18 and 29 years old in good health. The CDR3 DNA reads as TGTGCCAGCAGTCCCGGGACAGGGGGTTATTCACCCCTCCACTTT. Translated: CASSPGTGGYSPLHF.